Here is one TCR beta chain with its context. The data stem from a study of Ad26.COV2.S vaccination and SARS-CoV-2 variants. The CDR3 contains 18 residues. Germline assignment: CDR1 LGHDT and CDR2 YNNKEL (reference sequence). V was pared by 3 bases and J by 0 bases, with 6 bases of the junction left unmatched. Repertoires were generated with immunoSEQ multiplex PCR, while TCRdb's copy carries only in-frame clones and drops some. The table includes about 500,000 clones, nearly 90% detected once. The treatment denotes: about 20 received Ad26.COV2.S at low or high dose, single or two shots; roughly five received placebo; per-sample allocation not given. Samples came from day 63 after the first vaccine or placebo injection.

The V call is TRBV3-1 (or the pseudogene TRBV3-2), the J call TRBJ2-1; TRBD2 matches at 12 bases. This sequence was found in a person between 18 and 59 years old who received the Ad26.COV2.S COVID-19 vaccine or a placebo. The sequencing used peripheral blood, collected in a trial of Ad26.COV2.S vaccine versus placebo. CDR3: CASSQEGLAGFSYNEQFF. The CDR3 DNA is TGTGCCAGCAGCCAGGAAGGACTAGCGGGATTCTCCTACAATGAGCAGTTCTTC.